This is a list of T cell receptor beta chains from one sample in a study of cytomegalovirus exposure and HLA in healthy donors. The data were produced by immunoSEQ multiplex PCR, yet TCRdb's version contains in-frame clones alone and is incomplete. Among about 120,000 clones listed, about 73% were seen once. Sample: PBMCs. Every receptor here comes from a woman aged 25-40 years in good health and CMV-seropositive. CDR3s include the opening cysteine and the closing phenylalanine or tryptophan. Each record gives: V gene, J gene, D gene, clone size, CDR3 DNA, CDR3 protein. D genes are given only for firm matches. Some rows mark clone size as missing; the rest say once, few, many or name a class of expanded clone.

TRBV4-1	TRBJ2-1	TRBD1	once	TGCGCCAGCAGCCAAGGTGCCCCGGGACAGGCGGACTACAATGAGCAGTTCTTC	CASSQGAPGQADYNEQFF
TRBV28	TRBJ1-5	.	.	TGTGCCAGCAGCCCTGATCTCACAGGGCGAGCACGGCCCCAGCATTTT	CASSPDLTGRARPQHF
TRBV2	TRBJ2-1	.	.	TGTGCCAGCAGTGAAGCGCTTCGTGCGCTAAGCGAGCAGTTCTTC	CASSEALRALSEQFF
TRBV1	TRBJ2-7	.	.	TGCACCAGCGAATGGAAGCGGATCTACGAGCAGTACTTC	CTSEWKRIYEQYF
TRBV15	TRBJ2-1	TRBD2	few	TGTGCCACCTCTAGCGGGGGGCTCAATGAGCAGTTCTTC	CATSSGGLNEQFF
TRBV7-9	TRBJ1-4	TRBD1	.	TGTGCCAGCAGCTTAGTGGGGACAGGGGACCCGAATGAAAAACTGTTTTTT	CASSLVGTGDPNEKLFF
TRBV6-1	TRBJ2-7	.	few	TGTGCCAGCAGTGAAGGGGGGGTTAGGAGCTACGAGCAGTACTTC	CASSEGGVRSYEQYF
TRBV7-6	TRBJ1-4	.	.	TGTGCCAGCAGCCGGGGCCAGGAGGGAAAACTGTTTTTT	CASSRGQEGKLFF
TRBV19	TRBJ2-6	TRBD1	.	TGTGCCAGTAGTATACCCGACAGGGCTGGGGCCAACGTCCTGACTTTC	CASSIPDRAGANVLTF
TRBV7-7	TRBJ2-5	.	few	TGTGCCAGCAGCTTAGGGGCCGAGCAAGAGACCCAGTACTTC	CASSLGAEQETQYF
TRBV6-5	TRBJ2-3	TRBD2	.	TGTGCCAGCAGTTACTCGAGGACTAGCTCCACGTATTTT	CASSYSRTSSTYF
TRBV27	TRBJ2-7	TRBD1	.	TGTGCCAGCAGTTTAAAGGGAGGACAGGGAAGCCCCTACGAGCAGTACTTC	CASSLKGGQGSPYEQYF
TRBV27	TRBJ1-6	.	.	TGTGCCAGCAGCCTTGAAGCTAATTCACCCCTCCACTTT	CASSLEANSPLHF
TRBV11-2	TRBJ1-2	.	.	TGTGCCAGCAGCTCGATCGGGGGGCGCCTGTCCTATGGCTACACCTTC	CASSSIGGRLSYGYTF
TRBV14	TRBJ2-3	TRBD2	few	TGTGCCAGCAGCGGACGGGGGGGACCAGATACGCAGTATTTT	CASSGRGGPDTQYF
TRBV27	TRBJ2-7	TRBD1	.	TGTGCCAGCAGTCCCCGACAGGGGCCGACGGCCTCCTACGAGCAGTACTTC	CASSPRQGPTASYEQYF
TRBV5-4	TRBJ1-3	.	.	TGTGCCAGCAGCTCCTCGGGACAAGGAAACACCATATATTTT	CASSSSGQGNTIYF
TRBV5-1	TRBJ2-7	TRBD2	once	TGCGCCAGCAGCTTGGTCTCAGCGGGGCCTTCCTACGAGCAGTACTTC	CASSLVSAGPSYEQYF
TRBV4-1	TRBJ1-3	.	.	TGCGCCAGCAGCCAAAAGGGGACACATGGAAACACCATATATTTT	CASSQKGTHGNTIYF
TRBV11-3	TRBJ2-7	.	.	TGTGCCAGCAGCTCAGGGGTAGGCGAGCAGTACTTC	CASSSGVGEQYF
TRBV5-1	TRBJ2-1	TRBD1	.	TGCGCCAGCAGCTCAGCCGGGACAGGGTCCTACAATGAGCAGTTCTTC	CASSSAGTGSYNEQFF
TRBV7-2	TRBJ2-7	TRBD2	few	TGTGCCAGCAGCTTAGTTGCGGGGGATACGTACGAGCAGTACTTC	CASSLVAGDTYEQYF
TRBV11-1	TRBJ1-2	.	.	TGTGCCAGCAGCTTAATTACAGGGCCGTACCCTTATGGCTACACCTTC	CASSLITGPYPYGYTF
TRBV29-1	TRBJ2-7	.	few	TGCAGCGTTGAACAGGGGGGAGACGAGCAGTACTTC	CSVEQGGDEQYF
TRBV7-2	TRBJ1-2	TRBD1	.	TGTGCCAGCAGCCCCGGACAGGGCGACGGCTACACCTTC	CASSPGQGDGYTF
TRBV7-2	TRBJ2-3	TRBD1	few	TGTGCCAGCAGCTGGACAGGGTTCACAGATACGCAGTATTTT	CASSWTGFTDTQYF
TRBV28	TRBJ1-2	.	.	TGTGCCAGCAGTCTATCGGGGGTAGGCGATGGCTACACCTTC	CASSLSGVGDGYTF
TRBV28	TRBJ2-7	TRBD2	.	TGTGCCAGCAGTTTCACTAGCGGGGCCGACGAGCAGTACTTC	CASSFTSGADEQYF
TRBV2	TRBJ2-1	TRBD2	once	TGTGCCAGCACCCCTGGCGGGGGGGCGTACAATGAGCAGTTCTTC	CASTPGGGAYNEQFF
TRBV7-2	TRBJ1-2	.	once	TGTGCCAGCAGCTCTTCCGGGGGGGGGTGGTATGGCTACACCTTC	CASSSSGGGWYGYTF
TRBV4-3	TRBJ1-6	TRBD1	few	TGCGCCAGCAGCCAGGGACAGGGGGCGCAGAGGTCCTCACCCCTCCACTTT	CASSQGQGAQRSSPLHF
TRBV7-6	TRBJ2-1	.	.	TGTGCCAGCAGCATAAATCATGGCGAGCAGTTCTTC	CASSINHGEQFF
TRBV7-9	TRBJ2-7	.	.	TGTTCCAGCAGCTTAGTGGGCAACGAGCAGTACTTC	CSSSLVGNEQYF
TRBV6-1	TRBJ2-7	.	.	TGTGCCAGCAGTGTCGGGACTTACGAGCAGTACTTC	CASSVGTYEQYF
TRBV6-5	TRBJ1-3	.	.	TGTGCCAGCAGTTACAGGGGAGGTGGAAACACCATATATTTT	CASSYRGGGNTIYF
TRBV7-6	TRBJ2-7	.	.	TGTGCCAGCAGCTTGGGCCAGGGGGGTTACGAGCAGTACTTC	CASSLGQGGYEQYF
TRBV5-5	TRBJ1-2	.	few	TGTGCCAGCAGCTTGGAGGGGCCTTCCTATGGCTACACCTTC	CASSLEGPSYGYTF